This TCR beta chain was sequenced for a study of shared clonotypes between healthy human individuals. CDR1 and CDR2 (germline): MDHEN, SYDVKM. The ends lost 7 bases at V and 3 bases at J; junction bases unmatched: 15. The CDR3 has 16 residues. Sequencing was performed with immunoSEQ multiplex PCR; in TCRdb, only in-frame clones are kept and a portion is missing. This sample has under 2.5 million clones; about nine tenths occur once, and the top ten carry 0.37%. This clone showed up just once. Its antigen is still unknown. General study points: Investigators collected only blood, and repertoires in tissues likely differ. Generation probabilities were higher for clonotypes shared across all four sorted-subset donors than for unshared ones. Clonotype sharing across donors was expected to vary with sequencing depth.

Sequencing was done on a sample of naive CD4+ T cells from PBMCs. Subset defined: CD45RA+ positively selected. This clonotype was obtained from a man aged 18-30 years in good health. Some clones in this sample may be carry-over from other donors' samples. This chain links TRBV28 with TRBJ2-7, with 7 bases that match TRBD2. CDR3 amino acids: CASIPSAPGGVYEQYF. CDR3 DNA: TGTGCCAGCATCCCCAGCGCCCCGGGAGGAGTCTACGAGCAGTACTTC.